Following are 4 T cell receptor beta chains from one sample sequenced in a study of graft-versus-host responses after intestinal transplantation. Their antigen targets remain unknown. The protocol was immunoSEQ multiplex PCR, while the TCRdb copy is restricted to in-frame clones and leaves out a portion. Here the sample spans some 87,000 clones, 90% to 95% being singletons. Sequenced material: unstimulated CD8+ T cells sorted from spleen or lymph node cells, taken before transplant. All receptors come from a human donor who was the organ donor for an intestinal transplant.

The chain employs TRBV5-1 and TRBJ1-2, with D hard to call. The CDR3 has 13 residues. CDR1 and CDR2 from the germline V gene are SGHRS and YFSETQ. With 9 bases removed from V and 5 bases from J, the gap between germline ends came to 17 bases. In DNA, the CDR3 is TGCGCCACCCGAGGGCTTAGCCCGTATGGCTACACCTTC. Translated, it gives CATRGLSPYGYTF.

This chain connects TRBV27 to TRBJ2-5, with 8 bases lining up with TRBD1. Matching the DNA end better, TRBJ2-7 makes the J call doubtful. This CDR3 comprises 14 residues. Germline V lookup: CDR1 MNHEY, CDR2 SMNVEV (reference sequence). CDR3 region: CASRIPGQVSEQYF. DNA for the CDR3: TGTGCCAGCAGGATACCGGGACAGGTCAGCGAGCAGTACTTC.

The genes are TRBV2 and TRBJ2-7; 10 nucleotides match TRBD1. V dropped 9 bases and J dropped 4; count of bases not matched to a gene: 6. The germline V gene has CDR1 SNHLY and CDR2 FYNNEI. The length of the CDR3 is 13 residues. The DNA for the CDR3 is TGTGCCAGTACGACAGGGGGCGGGTACGAGCAGTACTTC. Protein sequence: CASTTGGGYEQYF.

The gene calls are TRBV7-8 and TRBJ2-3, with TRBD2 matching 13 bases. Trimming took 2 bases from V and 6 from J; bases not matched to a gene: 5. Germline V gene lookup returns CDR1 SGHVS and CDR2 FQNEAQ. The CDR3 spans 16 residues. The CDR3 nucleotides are TGTGCCAGCAGCTTACGACTAGCGGGAGGAGGGGATACGCAGTATTTT. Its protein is CASSLRLAGGGDTQYF. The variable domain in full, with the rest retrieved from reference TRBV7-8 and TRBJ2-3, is GAGVSQSPRYKVAKRGQDVALRCDPISGHVSLFWYQQALGQGPEFLTYFQNEAQLDKSGLPSDRFFAERPEGSVSTLKIQRTQQEDSAVYLCASSLRLAGGGDTQYFGPGTRLTVL.